This entry lists 23 T cell receptor beta chains sequenced from one sample in a study of shared clonotypes between healthy human individuals. Sequencing was performed with immunoSEQ multiplex PCR; in TCRdb, only in-frame clones are kept and a portion is missing. The sample has 2 million to 3 million clones; roughly 93% are singletons. The source material was naive CD4+ T cells from PBMCs. Subset described: CD45RA+ positively selected. These receptor sequences come from a man between 18 and 29 years old in good health. Some clones in this sample may be carry-over from other donors' samples.

This clone was counted a single time. J is TRBJ1-5 and V is TRBV6-1; the D gene is possibly TRBD1 (5 bases). This CDR3 has 14 amino acids. Trimming removed 8 bases from V and 5 bases from J, with 16 bases in between. The germline CDR1 and CDR2 sequences are MNHNS and SASEGT. The CDR3 bases are TGTGCCAGCGGCCCAGGGTTGGGGGATCAGCCCCAGCATTTT. As protein: CASGPGLGDQPQHF.

The rearrangement uses TRBV4-1 and TRBJ2-3; 10 nucleotides align to TRBD1. V lost 6 bases to trimming and J lost 4 bases; unmatched junction nucleotides: 10. The CDR3 runs to 16 residues. CDR1 and CDR2 (germline): MGHRA, YSYEKL. The DNA for the CDR3 is TGCGCCAGCAGTCCCCTTAGACAGGGGGCGGCAGATACGCAGTATTTT. Translating it yields CASSPLRQGAADTQYF.

Comment on this clone: The identical CDR3 is also encoded by other nucleotide sequences in the sample. This chain joins TRBV5-1 and TRBJ2-1; D unclear. Germline CDR1 and CDR2: SGHRS and YFSETQ. The CDR3 has 15 residues. Trimming took off 1 base at V and 0 bases at J, with 8 bases between the two ends. The CDR3 DNA reads TGCGCCAGCAGCTTGTCCAGCGCCTCCTACAATGAGCAGTTCTTC. Encoded protein: CASSLSSASYNEQFF. Combining the CDR3 with reference TRBV5-1 and TRBJ2-1 gives the whole variable domain KAGVTQTPRYLIKTRGQQVTLSCSPISGHRSVSWYQQTPGQGLQFLFEYFSETQRNKGNFPGRFSGRQFSNSRSEMNVSTLELGDSALYLCASSLSSASYNEQFFGPGTRLTVL.

The rearrangement links TRBV9 to TRBJ1-1, with D hard to call. Germline V gene sequence: CDR1 SGDLS, CDR2 YYNGEE. Trimming stripped 0 bases from V and 6 bases from J, with 9 bases between. The CDR3 runs 13 residues. CDR3 DNA: TGTGCCAGCAGCGTAGACTCGGGCCCTGAAGCTTTCTTT. It specifies CASSVDSGPEAFF.

V and J are TRBV7-3 and TRBJ2-7, with D maybe TRBD1 (5 bases). Per the germline V gene, CDR1 is SGHTA and CDR2 is FQGTGA. The CDR3 consists of 15 residues. The V gene lost 1 base and the J gene lost 0 bases, with 10 bases spanning the gap. The CDR3 sequence: CASSLMLGASYEQYF. For the CDR3, the DNA is TGTGCCAGCAGCTTAATGTTAGGGGCCTCCTACGAGCAGTACTTC.

V is TRBV21-1 and J is TRBJ2-2; the D call in the table, TRBD2, was not verified against the DNA. TRBV21-1 is marked as a pseudogene. The CDR3 sequence is 18 residues long. DNA of the CDR3: TGTGCCAGCAGCAAAGTATCAGCGGGAGAGCCTGGCACCGGGGAGCTGTTTTTT. Amino acid sequence: CASSKVSAGEPGTGELFF.

This sequence joins TRBV11-2 and TRBJ1-2; 7 nucleotides align to TRBD1. Trimming at V came to 4 bases and at J to 4 bases, leaving 9 bases not matched to a gene. Germline CDR1 reads SGHAT; CDR2 reads FQNNGV. The CDR3 consists of 15 residues. The CDR3 DNA is TGTGCCAGCAGCTCTGTGACGTACAGGGGCTATGGCTACACCTTC. The encoded protein is CASSSVTYRGYGYTF.

The CDR3 coding sequence is TGTGCCAGCAGCCGGACCGGGACTTACACTGAAGCTTTCTTT. Protein: CASSRTGTYTEAFF. The chain links TRBV4-2 to TRBJ1-1; D is possibly TRBD1 (5 bases). The CDR3 has 14 residues. Germline V lookup: CDR1 LGHNA, CDR2 YNFKEQ. V was trimmed by 4 bases and J by 3 bases, leaving 12 bases between them.

This rearrangement joins TRBV7-9 to TRBJ2-3; D is perhaps TRBD1 (5 bases). Trimming cost V 4 bases and J 4 bases, with 12 bases left between them. The CDR3 loop spans 14 amino acids. CDR1 is SEHNR, CDR2 FQNEAQ, per germline (reference sequence). CDR3 amino acids: CASSSFMGPDTQYF. The DNA of the CDR3 is TGTGCCAGCAGCTCGTTTATGGGGCCAGATACGCAGTATTTT.

The chain employs TRBV9 and TRBJ2-5, with 8 bases identical to TRBD1. The germline gives CDR1 SGDLS, CDR2 YYNGEE. The CDR3 loop spans 14 amino acids. Losses at the gene ends were 5 bases for V and 2 bases for J; bases not matched to a gene: 5. The CDR3 sequence is CASSTGTGQETQYF. The CDR3 bases are TGTGCCAGCAGTACCGGGACAGGTCAAGAGACCCAGTACTTC. The full variable domain, in which reference TRBV9 and TRBJ2-5 provide the parts outside the CDR3, is DSGVTQTPKHLITATGQRVTLRCSPRSGDLSVYWYQQSLDQGLQFLIQYYNGEERAKGNILERFSAQQFPDLHSELNLSSLELGDSALYFCASSTGTGQETQYFGPGTRLLVL.

Notes on this clone: This specimen includes other DNA sequences encoding the same CDR3. The J gene is TRBJ2-7, the V gene TRBV19; D is perhaps TRBD1 (6 bases). V was cut by 5 bases and J by 1 base, with 9 bases left in between. The germline CDR1 and CDR2 sequences are LNHDA and SQIVND (reference sequence). CDR3 length equals 13 residues. The CDR3 DNA follows: TGTGCCAGTAGTCGCAGGGGATCCTACGAGCAGTACTTC. Amino acids: CASSRRGSYEQYF.

The V gene is TRBV21-1, the J gene TRBJ2-5; the table's D call TRBD2 went unverified against the DNA. TRBV21-1 has pseudogene status. CDR3 length equals 12 residues. The CDR3 loop is CATVRPRETQYF. CDR3 sequence (DNA): TGTGCCACCGTACGCCCCCGGGAGACCCAGTACTTC.

Notes on this clone: Within the sample, other DNA sequences also encode this same CDR3. The V call is TRBV5-4, the J call TRBJ1-3, with 8 bases identical to TRBD1. Trimming took 5 bases from V and 2 from J; bases not matched to a gene: 3. Germline CDR1 SGHNT, CDR2 YYREEE (reference sequence). The CDR3 extends over 14 amino acids. CDR3 bases: TGTGCCAGCAGTCCGGACAGGGCTGGAAACACCATATATTTT. Translated: CASSPDRAGNTIYF.

The CDR3 sequence: CASSLGSPRGEQYF. The CDR3 DNA reads as TGTGCCAGCAGCTTAGGTTCCCCCCGGGGGGAGCAGTACTTC. The genes are TRBV11-3 and TRBJ2-7, with D perhaps matching TRBD2 (6 bases). The length of the CDR3 is 14 residues. Germline loops: CDR1 SGHNT, CDR2 YENEEA. V was cut by 1 base and J by 7 bases, with 14 bases left in between.

This chain connects TRBV6-6 to TRBJ1-5; no definite D call. Per the germline V gene, CDR1 is MNHNY and CDR2 is SVGAGI (reference sequence). This CDR3 contains 13 residues. The ends were cut back, 5 bases at V and 9 bases at J, with 14 bases in the middle. This CDR3 reads CASSEGDQRPQHF. CDR3 bases: TGTGCCAGCAGTGAGGGAGATCAGCGGCCCCAGCATTTT.

With regard to this clone: Other DNA sequences in this sample translate to the same CDR3. The chain recombines TRBV6-5 with TRBJ2-2; 7 bases are a match to TRBD1. From germline, CDR1 is MNHEY and CDR2 SVGAGI. The CDR3 length is 15 residues. Germline trimming cut 6 bases from V and 1 base from J; bases unmatched to any gene: 5. In nucleotides, the CDR3 is TGTGCCAGCAGGACGGGACAGAAGAACACCGGGGAGCTGTTTTTT. Translating it yields CASRTGQKNTGELFF.

This rearrangement joins TRBV5-1 to TRBJ2-1; D call uncertain. The CDR3 runs to 15 residues. V was shortened by 4 bases and J by 0 bases, with 11 bases between the two germline ends. The germline V gene has CDR1 SGHRS and CDR2 YFSETQ. The CDR3 here is CASSGEPHSYNEQFF. CDR3 DNA: TGCGCCAGCAGCGGTGAGCCCCACTCCTACAATGAGCAGTTCTTC.

This chain links TRBV7-2 with TRBJ1-2; no firm D call. Germline V gene sequence: CDR1 SGHTA, CDR2 FQGNSA. The CDR3 sequence is 14 residues long. With 5 bases removed from V and 10 bases from J, the gap between germline ends came to 20 bases. CDR3 residues: CASSPNPERADYTF. CDR3 DNA sequence: TGTGCCAGCAGCCCTAACCCGGAAAGGGCGGACTACACCTTC.

The count of this clone is one. The gene calls are TRBV5-1 and TRBJ2-7; TRBD2 agrees at 15 bases. The CDR3 has 14 amino acids. The V gene's germline CDR1 is SGHRS and CDR2 YFSETQ. V shed 7 bases, J shed 5 bases, and the junction held 4 bases outside the gene matches. CDR3 sequence: CASGTSGRPHEQYF. DNA of the CDR3: TGCGCCAGCGGGACTAGCGGGAGGCCCCACGAGCAGTACTTC. Drawing the rest from reference TRBV5-1 and TRBJ2-7, the complete variable domain is KAGVTQTPRYLIKTRGQQVTLSCSPISGHRSVSWYQQTPGQGLQFLFEYFSETQRNKGNFPGRFSGRQFSNSRSEMNVSTLELGDSALYLCASGTSGRPHEQYFGPGTRLTVT.

The chain couples TRBV7-2 to TRBJ2-7; the D is unclear. CDR3 length: 16 residues. Germline V gene data show CDR1 as SGHTA and CDR2 as FQGNSA. The V gene lost 4 bases and the J gene lost 2 bases, with 18 bases spanning the gap. CDR3 DNA sequence: TGTGCCAGCAGCTCCATTCGGGTACTACCTCCCTACGAGCAGTACTTC. Protein: CASSSIRVLPPYEQYF.

The V gene is TRBV2, the J gene TRBJ2-7; TRBD1 agrees at 7 bases. CDR3 length: 12 amino acids. Germline lookup yields CDR1 SNHLY and CDR2 FYNNEI. V lost 8 bases, J lost 12 bases, and 13 bases stayed unmatched. The CDR3 sequence: CASLYETGSAYF. CDR3 DNA: TGTGCCAGCTTATACGAGACAGGGTCTGCGTACTTC.

This clone showed up just a few times. The chain uses TRBV19 and TRBJ1-2; D call uncertain. CDR3 size: 12 residues. V was shortened by 5 bases and J by 14 bases, with 18 bases between the two germline ends. In germline, CDR1 is LNHDA, CDR2 SQIVND (reference sequence). The CDR3 loop reads CASSPPLGPRTF. The CDR3 bases are TGTGCCAGTAGTCCCCCCCTTGGGCCAAGGACCTTC.

The chain carries TRBV19 and TRBJ1-2, with D possibly being TRBD1 (6 bases). V was trimmed by 6 bases and J by 1 base, leaving 24 bases between them. In germline, CDR1 is LNHDA, CDR2 SQIVND (reference sequence). The length of the CDR3 is 18 residues. CDR3 DNA sequence: TGTGCCAGTAGGACAGGAACGGCGGACACGGGAGTTAACTATGGCTACACCTTC. This gives the protein CASRTGTADTGVNYGYTF.